This TCR beta chain was retrieved from a study of memory CD4+ T cells and cytomegalovirus serostatus. In the study overall: Donors were healthy Belgian adults, under ten CMV seropositive and 24 seronegative. Study outcomes and limitations: Each of 65 to 75 CMV-associated TCRbeta sequences occurred in one to five individuals. Suggested: most of the CMV-linked TCR signature lies in CD4+ memory cells.

About this clone: Its antigen remains unidentified.

Germline V gene data show CDR1 as LGHNA and CDR2 as YSLEER. This CDR3 region has 18 residues. V shed 3 bases and J 5 bases; nucleotides not matched to a gene: 7. The method was immunoSEQ multiplex PCR; TCRdb's version includes in-frame clones alone and lacks a portion of them. The sample carries tens of thousands of clones, 83% recorded once. The sort gate was single viable CD3+CD4+CD8-CD45RO+ cells for memory CD4+ T cells. After thawing, CD4+ T cells were positively selected. The receptor was derived from an adult in good health and CMV-seropositive. The material sequenced was memory CD4+ T cells from blood. The chain is built from TRBV4-3 and TRBJ2-1, with TRBD2 identical over 16 bases. CDR3 in amino acids: CASSHGTSGGVLNNEQFF. Written as DNA, the CDR3 is TGCGCCAGCAGCCACGGGACTAGCGGGGGGGTCCTGAACAATGAGCAGTTCTTC.